This is a list of T cell receptor beta chains from one sample in a study of cytomegalovirus exposure and HLA in healthy donors. The repertoire was sequenced with immunoSEQ multiplex PCR; TCRdb's copy has only in-frame clones and lacks some. The sample has roughly 150,000 clones, under 90% seen once. Material for sequencing was PBMCs. The receptors originated from a young man in good health and CMV-seropositive. Each CDR3 is given with its conserved first and last residue. A D gene is named only where the DNA matches it firmly. Part of the rows lack a size; the others show once, few, many or a class for expanded clones.

CDR3: CASSSGQGAGMNTEAFF
DNA: TGTGCCAGCAGCTCTGGACAGGGGGCTGGGATGAACACTGAAGCTTTCTTT
V: TRBV5-4
size: .
D: TRBD1
J: TRBJ1-1

CDR3: CSADGTGFNEQFF
DNA: TGCAGCGCTGACGGGACAGGTTTCAATGAGCAGTTCTTC
V: TRBV29-1
size: .
D: TRBD1
J: TRBJ2-1

CDR3: CASSQETGESYEQYF
DNA: TGCGCCAGCAGCCAAGAGACAGGGGAAAGCTACGAGCAGTACTTC
V: TRBV4-1
size: .
D: TRBD1
J: TRBJ2-7

CDR3: CATSRDRGLETQYF
DNA: TGTGCCACCAGCCGGGACAGGGGGCTGGAGACCCAGTACTTC
V: TRBV15
size: .
D: TRBD1
J: TRBJ2-5

CDR3: CASSLRPVLAGVGEQYF
DNA: TGTGCCAGCAGTTTACGTCCCGTACTAGCGGGAGTGGGCGAGCAGTACTTC
V: TRBV27
size: .
D: TRBD2
J: TRBJ2-7

CDR3: CASSVRGEAFF
DNA: TGTGCCAGCAGCGTCAGGGGTGAAGCTTTCTTT
V: TRBV14
size: once
D: .
J: TRBJ1-1

CDR3: CASSPRVAGINTDTQYF
DNA: TGTGCCAGCAGCCCACGAGTAGCGGGCATAAACACAGATACGCAGTATTTT
V: TRBV7-9
size: once
D: TRBD2
J: TRBJ2-3

CDR3: CASRNLLDRNGAYSNQPQHF
DNA: TGTGCCAGTAGGAATCTTTTGGACAGGAATGGAGCTTATAGCAATCAGCCCCAGCATTTT
V: TRBV19
size: .
D: TRBD1
J: TRBJ1-5

CDR3: CASSQGGGGQGTFNEQFF
DNA: TGTGCCAGCAGCCAAGGCGGAGGGGGACAGGGGACCTTCAATGAGCAGTTCTTC
V: TRBV14
size: .
D: TRBD1
J: TRBJ2-1

CDR3: CASSLSGYGYTF
DNA: TGTGCCAGCAGCTTGTCGGGTTATGGCTACACCTTC
V: TRBV5-6
size: .
D: .
J: TRBJ1-2

CDR3: CASSVDGAGDEQFF
DNA: TGTGCCAGCAGCGTAGATGGGGCCGGTGATGAGCAGTTCTTC
V: TRBV9
size: .
D: .
J: TRBJ2-1

CDR3: CASSLAVRVLREQYF
DNA: TGTGCCAGCAGCTTAGCGGTCAGGGTCTTACGGGAGCAGTACTTC
V: TRBV7-2
size: .
D: .
J: TRBJ2-7

CDR3: CASSTGVAGTDTQYF
DNA: TGTGCCAGCAGCACAGGGGTGGCGGGCACAGATACGCAGTATTTT
V: TRBV7-3
size: .
D: TRBD1
J: TRBJ2-3

CDR3: CASSSPAGMYEQYF
DNA: TGTGCCAGTAGTTCCCCGGCGGGAATGTACGAGCAGTACTTC
V: TRBV19
size: .
D: .
J: TRBJ2-7

CDR3: CASGFMNTEAFF
DNA: TGTGCCAGCGGCTTCATGAACACTGAAGCTTTCTTT
V: TRBV6-1
size: once
D: .
J: TRBJ1-1

CDR3: CASSFRTGGSGANVLTF
DNA: TGTGCCAGCAGTTTCAGGACAGGGGGCTCTGGGGCCAACGTCCTGACTTTC
V: TRBV27
size: .
D: TRBD1
J: TRBJ2-6

CDR3: CASRSGLAGNNGRNIQYF
DNA: TGTGCCAGCAGGTCTGGACTAGCGGGAAATAATGGTAGAAACATTCAGTACTTC
V: TRBV5-4
size: .
D: TRBD2
J: TRBJ2-4

CDR3: CASSLLAGYNEQFF
DNA: TGTGCCAGCAGCTTACTAGCGGGGTACAATGAGCAGTTCTTC
V: TRBV7-6
size: .
D: TRBD2
J: TRBJ2-1

CDR3: CASSIASGQAGEQYF
DNA: TGTGCCAGTAGTATAGCGTCCGGACAGGCCGGCGAGCAGTACTTC
V: TRBV19
size: few
D: TRBD1
J: TRBJ2-7

CDR3: CASSVRGDEQYF
DNA: TGTGCCAGCAGCGTACGGGGGGACGAGCAGTACTTC
V: TRBV9
size: .
D: TRBD2
J: TRBJ2-7

CDR3: CASSYPGTGMGETQYF
DNA: TGTGCCAGCAGTTACCCAGGGACAGGGATGGGAGAGACCCAGTACTTC
V: TRBV6-5
size: .
D: TRBD1
J: TRBJ2-5

CDR3: CSARRDEAFF
DNA: TGCAGTGCTAGGCGAGATGAAGCTTTCTTT
V: TRBV20-1
size: .
D: .
J: TRBJ1-1

CDR3: CASSSRLPGPYNEQFF
DNA: TGTGCCAGCAGCTCGAGACTACCCGGCCCCTACAATGAGCAGTTCTTC
V: TRBV7-6
size: .
D: .
J: TRBJ2-1

CDR3: CASSLEAGGQDTQYF
DNA: TGTGCCAGCAGCTTAGAAGCGGGAGGGCAAGATACGCAGTATTTT
V: TRBV7-2
size: once
D: TRBD2
J: TRBJ2-3

CDR3: CASSRPLLAASSYNEQFF
DNA: TGTGCCAGCAGTCGACCCTTACTAGCGGCCTCCTCCTACAATGAGCAGTTCTTC
V: TRBV7-9
size: .
D: TRBD2
J: TRBJ2-1

CDR3: CASYTGTSDYNEQFF
DNA: TGTGCCAGCTACACCGGGACTAGTGACTACAATGAGCAGTTCTTC
V: TRBV28
size: .
D: TRBD2
J: TRBJ2-1

CDR3: CASSGTHSEQYF
DNA: TGTGCCAGCAGCGGGACACACTCCGAGCAGTACTTC
V: TRBV7-2
size: .
D: .
J: TRBJ2-7

CDR3: CASSKGTGRQETQYF
DNA: TGTGCCAGCAGCAAAGGGACAGGGCGACAAGAGACCCAGTACTTC
V: TRBV7-9
size: .
D: TRBD1
J: TRBJ2-5

CDR3: CATPSRDITFSNYGYTF
DNA: TGTGCCACCCCATCCCGGGACATAACTTTTTCTAACTATGGCTACACCTTC
V: TRBV6-4
size: .
D: .
J: TRBJ1-2

CDR3: CASSRDRGPNYGYTF
DNA: TGTGCCAGCAGCCGGGACAGGGGGCCGAACTATGGCTACACCTTC
V: TRBV7-2
size: .
D: TRBD1
J: TRBJ1-2

CDR3: CASSPTGTSGSLRYF
DNA: TGTGCCAGCAGCCCTACCGGGACTAGCGGGAGTTTACGGTACTTC
V: TRBV27
size: .
D: TRBD2
J: TRBJ2-5

CDR3: CASSGNNYGYTF
DNA: TGTGCCAGCTCGGGGAATAACTATGGCTACACCTTC
V: TRBV28
size: .
D: .
J: TRBJ1-2

CDR3: CASSLAGRGAEKLFF
DNA: TGTGCCAGCAGCTTAGCTGGCCGCGGTGCCGAAAAACTGTTTTTT
V: TRBV7-9
size: few
D: .
J: TRBJ1-4

CDR3: CASSPTGGRDEQYF
DNA: TGTGCCAGCAGCCCTACAGGGGGCAGGGACGAGCAGTACTTC
V: TRBV5-4
size: .
D: TRBD1
J: TRBJ2-7

CDR3: CASSPPLAGETQYF
DNA: TGCGCCAGCAGCCCACCACTAGCGGGGGAGACCCAGTACTTC
V: TRBV4-1
size: .
D: TRBD2
J: TRBJ2-5

CDR3: CASSYTGGKNEQFF
DNA: TGTGCCAGCAGCTATACAGGGGGCAAGAATGAGCAGTTCTTC
V: TRBV6-7
size: .
D: TRBD1
J: TRBJ2-1